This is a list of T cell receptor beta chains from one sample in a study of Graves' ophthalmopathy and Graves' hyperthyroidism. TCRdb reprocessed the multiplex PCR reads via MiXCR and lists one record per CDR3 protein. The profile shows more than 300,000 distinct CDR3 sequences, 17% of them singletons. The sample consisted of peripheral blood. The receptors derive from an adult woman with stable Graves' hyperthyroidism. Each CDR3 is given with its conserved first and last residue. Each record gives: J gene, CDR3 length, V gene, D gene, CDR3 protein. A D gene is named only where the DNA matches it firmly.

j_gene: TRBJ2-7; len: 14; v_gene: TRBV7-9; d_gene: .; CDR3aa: CASSLDPQGYEQYF
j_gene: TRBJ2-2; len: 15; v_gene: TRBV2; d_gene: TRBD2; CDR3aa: CASSLTSSSTGELFF
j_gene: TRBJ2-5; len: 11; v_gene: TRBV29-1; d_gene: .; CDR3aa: CSVGSGQTQYF
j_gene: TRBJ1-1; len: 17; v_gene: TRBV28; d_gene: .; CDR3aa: CASSSNIGTGQNTEAFF
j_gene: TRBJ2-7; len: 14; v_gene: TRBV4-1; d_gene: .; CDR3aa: CASSQGQASYEQYF
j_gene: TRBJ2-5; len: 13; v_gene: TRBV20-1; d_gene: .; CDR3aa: CSARGGVLETQYF
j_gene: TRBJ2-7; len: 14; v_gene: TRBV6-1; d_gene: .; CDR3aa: CASRGLGPFYEQYF
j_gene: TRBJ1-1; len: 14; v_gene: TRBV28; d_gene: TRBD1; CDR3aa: CASSATGGRIEAFF
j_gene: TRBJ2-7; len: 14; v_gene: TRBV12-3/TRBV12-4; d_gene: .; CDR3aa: CASTRGGGNYEQYF
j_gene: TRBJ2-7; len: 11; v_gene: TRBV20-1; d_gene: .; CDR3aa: CSARGADEQYF
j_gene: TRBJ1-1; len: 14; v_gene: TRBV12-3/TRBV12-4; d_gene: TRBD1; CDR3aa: CASSLGQQATEAFF
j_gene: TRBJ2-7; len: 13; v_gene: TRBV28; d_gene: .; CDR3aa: CASRSPWAAEQYF
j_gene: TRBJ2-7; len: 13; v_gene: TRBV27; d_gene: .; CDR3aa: CASSFVGSYEQYF
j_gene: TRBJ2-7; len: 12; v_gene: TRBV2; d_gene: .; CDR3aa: CASSVRAGEQYF
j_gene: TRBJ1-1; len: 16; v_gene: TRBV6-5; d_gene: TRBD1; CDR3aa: CASSPGGQGVHVEAFF
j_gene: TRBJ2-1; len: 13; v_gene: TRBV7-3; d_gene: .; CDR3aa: CASSLSSGNEQFF
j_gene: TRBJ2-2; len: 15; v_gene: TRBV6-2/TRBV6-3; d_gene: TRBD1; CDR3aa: CATSLGTDPTGELFF
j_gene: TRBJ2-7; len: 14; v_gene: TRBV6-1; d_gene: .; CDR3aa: CAASDGRMDDEQYF
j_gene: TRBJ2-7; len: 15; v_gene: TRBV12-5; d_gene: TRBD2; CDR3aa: CASGLHSGAHYEQYF
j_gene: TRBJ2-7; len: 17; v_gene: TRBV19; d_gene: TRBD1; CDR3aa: CASSRTNPGQGNYEQYF
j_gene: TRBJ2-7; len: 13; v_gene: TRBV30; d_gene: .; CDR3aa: CAWSPLGEYEQYF
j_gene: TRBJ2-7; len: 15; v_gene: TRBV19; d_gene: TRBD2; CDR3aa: CASSTAGTTEWEQYF
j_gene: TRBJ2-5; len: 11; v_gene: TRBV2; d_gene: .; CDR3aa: CASYRQETQYF
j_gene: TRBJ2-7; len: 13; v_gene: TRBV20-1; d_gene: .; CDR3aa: CSASTVGGYEQYF
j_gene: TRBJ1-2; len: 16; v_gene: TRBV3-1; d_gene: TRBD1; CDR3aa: CASSQDLLGQPYGYTF
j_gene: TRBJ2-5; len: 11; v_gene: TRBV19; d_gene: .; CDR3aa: CASKVGETQYF
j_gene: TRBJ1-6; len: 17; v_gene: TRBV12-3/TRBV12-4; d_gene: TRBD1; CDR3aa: CASSIRTGGSYNSPLHF